A single sample gave rise to the 10 T cell receptor beta chains below, sequenced in a study of chemoradiotherapy in HPV16-positive cancers. Repertoires were generated with immunoSEQ multiplex PCR, while TCRdb's copy carries only in-frame clones and drops some. Of approximately 8,500 clones in the sample, about 74% were seen once. This specimen was taken from a patient who underwent chemoradiotherapy. Receptors originate from a human donor with HPV-associated anogenital cancer.

This chain connects TRBV5-8 to TRBJ2-2; D ambiguous. CDR1 SGHTS and CDR2 YDEGEE come from the germline V gene. Trimming shortened V by 3 bases and J by 1 base, and 19 bases separated the two germline ends. This CDR3 is built from 18 residues. CDR3 in amino acids: CASSSGTVLLGNTGELFF. The CDR3 coding sequence is TGTGCCAGCAGCTCCGGTACAGTTTTGTTGGGGAACACCGGGGAGCTGTTTTTT.

This clone has a single count. The chain uses TRBV19 and TRBJ2-1; maybe TRBD1 (6 bases). Germline loops: CDR1 LNHDA, CDR2 SQIVND (reference sequence). V was shortened by 5 bases and J by 9 bases, with 14 bases between the two germline ends. This CDR3 has 13 residues. The CDR3 DNA sequence: TGTGCCAGTAGTGAAAAACAGGGTCTTGAGCAGTTCTTC. Translation gives CASSEKQGLEQFF. Combining the CDR3 with reference TRBV19 and TRBJ2-1 gives the whole variable domain DGGITQSPKYLFRKEGQNVTLSCEQNLNHDAMYWYRQDPGQGLRLIYYSQIVNDFQKGDIAEGYSVSREKKESFPLTVTSAQKNPTAFYLCASSEKQGLEQFFGPGTRLTVL.

V usage is TRBV5-1 and J usage is TRBJ2-2; the match to TRBD2 covers 7 bases. There are 14 residues in the CDR3. Looked up from germline, CDR1 is SGHRS and CDR2 is YFSETQ. J was trimmed by 0 bases and V by 7 bases; bases with no gene match: 3. The DNA of the CDR3 is TGCGCCAGCGGCGGGGGTTCGAACACCGGGGAGCTGTTTTTT. Translation: CASGGGSNTGELFF. Filled out from reference TRBV5-1 and TRBJ2-2, the complete variable domain reads KAGVTQTPRYLIKTRGQQVTLSCSPISGHRSVSWYQQTPGQGLQFLFEYFSETQRNKGNFPGRFSGRQFSNSRSEMNVSTLELGDSALYLCASGGGSNTGELFFGEGSRLTVL.

The rearrangement uses TRBV6-4 and TRBJ2-3; the D is unclear. V was clipped by 2 bases and J by 0 bases, with 3 bases between them. The CDR3 has 13 amino acids. The germline CDR1 and CDR2 sequences are MRHNA and SNTAGT. The CDR3 sequence is CASSDGSTDTQYF. The CDR3 DNA reads as TGTGCCAGCAGTGACGGGAGCACAGATACGCAGTATTTT.

This clone is hyperexpanded within its sample. The chain employs TRBV4-3 and TRBJ2-7, with D possibly TRBD1 on 6 matching bases. The CDR3 loop spans 14 amino acids. V lost 0 bases and J 5 bases, leaving 11 bases between the germline ends. Germline V lookup: CDR1 LGHNA, CDR2 YSLEER. Written as DNA, the CDR3 is TGCGCCAGCAGCCAAGATGTCAGGGGAGACGAGCAGTACTTC. This encodes CASSQDVRGDEQYF.

The chain has TRBV28 and TRBJ1-1; 7 bases line up with TRBD1. Trimming cost V 5 bases and J 6 bases; bases outside gene matches: 9. Germline CDR1 and CDR2: MDHEN and SYDVKM. The length of the CDR3 is 14 residues. This CDR3 reads CASSNRGFGSEAFF. In nucleotides, the CDR3 is TGTGCCAGCAGTAACAGGGGTTTCGGCTCTGAAGCTTTCTTT. The whole variable domain, filled in from reference TRBV28 and TRBJ1-1, reads DVKVTQSSRYLVKRTGEKVFLECVQDMDHENMFWYRQDPGLGLRLIYFSYDVKMKEKGDIPEGYSVSREKKERFSLILESASTNQTSMYLCASSNRGFGSEAFFGQGTRLTVV.

This clone was seen a few times. The V call is TRBV2, the J call TRBJ1-5, with a possible D match to TRBD1 (5 bases). The germline V gene has CDR1 SNHLY and CDR2 FYNNEI. V lost 5 bases and J 5 bases, leaving 13 bases between the germline ends. The CDR3 contains 14 residues. CDR3 DNA sequence: TGTGCCAGCAGTTCAGGGTGGTACGATCAGCCCCAGCATTTT. Translating it yields CASSSGWYDQPQHF.

This clone was seen more than once but under ten times. V is TRBV7-9 and J is TRBJ1-6, with 10 positions matching TRBD1. Unmatched junction bases numbered 7, after V lost 5 bases and J lost 6 bases. The CDR3 has 16 residues. CDR1 and CDR2 from the germline V gene are SEHNR and FQNEAQ (reference sequence). CDR3 DNA sequence: TGTGCCAGCAGCCTGGGGACAGGGGACATTAATTCACCCCTCCACTTT. Amino acids: CASSLGTGDINSPLHF. Based on the CDR3 plus reference TRBV7-9 and TRBJ1-6, the full variable domain is DTGVSQNPRHKITKRGQNVTFRCDPISEHNRLYWYRQTLGQGPEFLTYFQNEAQLEKSRLLSDRFSAERPKGSFSTLEIQRTEQGDSAMYLCASSLGTGDINSPLHFGNGTRLTVT.

J is TRBJ2-6 and V is TRBV4-3; D possibly uses TRBD1 or TRBD2 (5 bases each). V was cut by 0 bases and J by 0 bases, with 12 bases left in between. CDR1 LGHNA and CDR2 YSLEER come from the germline V gene. The CDR3 has 18 residues. The CDR3 sequence: CASSQDPPGLSGANVLTF. The DNA of the CDR3 is TGCGCCAGCAGCCAAGATCCGCCGGGGCTCTCTGGGGCCAACGTCCTGACTTTC.

The rearrangement uses TRBV5-8 and TRBJ1-2; 12 bases agree with TRBD1. Germline V gene lookup returns CDR1 SGHTS and CDR2 YDEGEE. V shed 5 bases, J shed 3 bases, and the junction held 11 bases outside the gene matches. The CDR3 length is 17 residues. The CDR3 DNA is TGTGCCAGCAGAGGACCGGGACAGGGGGCTCATCACTATGGCTACACCTTC. This sequence encodes CASRGPGQGAHHYGYTF.